This T cell receptor (beta chain) was retrieved from a study of cytomegalovirus exposure and HLA in healthy donors. Germline-derived CDR1 and CDR2 are MDHEN and SYDVKM. The CDR3 is 15 amino acids. Trimming took off 3 bases at V and 5 bases at J, with 16 bases between the two ends. Primers: 60 Vbeta forward and 13 Jbeta reverse. TCRdb's table, derived via immunoSEQ multiplex PCR, lists solely in-frame clones and lacks some. The data contain more than 95,000 clones, 70% to 80% of them singletons. The J gene is TRBJ1-2, the V gene TRBV28, with D possibly TRBD1 on 6 matching bases. What was sequenced was PBMCs. This receptor was taken from a young woman in good health and CMV-seronegative. The CDR3: CASSLGGLKGYGYTF. The CDR3 DNA follows: TGTGCCAGCAGTTTGGGGGGGCTTAAGGGGTATGGCTACACCTTC.